What follows are 27 T cell receptor beta chains derived from one specimen sequenced in a study of CD8+CD57+ T cells in acquired aplastic anemia. General study points: Diversity in CD8+CD57+ cells from patients fell below that of the total CD4+ and CD8+ cell pools. This difference was described as decreased diversity.

In patients chosen for sequencing, flow cytometry had shown CD8+CD57+ cell expansion. According to the study, genomic DNA was the template for TCR beta VDJ and CDR3 profiling. TCRdb processed the reads anew with MiXCR; each CDR3 protein has one entry. The top ten hold 87% of the sample, which has about 20,000 distinct CDR3 sequences, about two fifths seen once. These receptors have no identified antigens. The specimen was CD8+CD57+ T cells sorted from PBMCs. Noted subset: bead-enriched CD8+CD57+ effector memory T cells from SAA patients. Receptors were obtained from a human donor with aplastic anemia.

The CDR3 sequence is CASSPREGGTDTQYF. DNA of the CDR3: TGTGCCAGCAGCCCACGTGAGGGGGGCACAGATACGCAGTATTTT. The gene calls are TRBV9 and TRBJ2-3; D might be TRBD1 (6 bases). Per germline, CDR1 SGDLS and CDR2 YYNGEE. The V and J ends lost 4 bases and 1 base respectively, with 13 bases between them. This CDR3 is built from 15 residues.

V gene TRBV20-1 combines with J gene TRBJ2-7; TRBD1 agrees at 7 bases. The CDR3 covers 12 residues. CDR1 is DFQATT and CDR2 is SNEGSKA in the germline V gene (reference sequence). V shed 5 bases and J 2 bases; nucleotides not matched to a gene: 3. The CDR3 is CSADRVAYEQYF. CDR3 nucleotide sequence: TGCAGTGCTGACAGGGTTGCCTACGAGCAGTACTTC.

CDR3 in amino acids: CASTGASGADTQYF. The CDR3 DNA reads TGTGCCAGCACCGGGGCTAGCGGGGCAGATACGCAGTATTTT. This rearrangement joins TRBV7-2 to TRBJ2-3, with 9 bases identical to TRBD2. CDR1 SGHTA and CDR2 FQGNSA come from the germline V gene. The CDR3 covers 14 residues. Germline trimming cut 7 bases from V and 4 bases from J; bases unmatched to any gene: 6.

The genes are TRBV7-9 and TRBJ1-4; TRBD1 is a possible D gene (5 bases). Trimming removed 8 bases from V and 8 bases from J, with 18 bases in between. The germline V gene encodes CDR1 SEHNR and CDR2 FQNEAQ (reference sequence). The CDR3 is 14 residues long. The CDR3 spells CASGGRGVREKLFF. The CDR3 nucleotides read TGTGCCAGCGGCGGAAGGGGCGTTAGGGAAAAACTGTTTTTT.

Many counts were recorded for this clonotype. The chain combines TRBV20-1 with TRBJ2-7, with TRBD2 identical over 13 bases. The V gene's germline CDR1 is DFQATT and CDR2 SNEGSKA (reference sequence). CDR3 length: 17 amino acids. The V gene end was trimmed by 1 base and the J gene end by 0 bases; junction bases not matched to a gene: 6. Written as DNA, the CDR3 is TGCAGTGCTAGAGCGGGGGGACTAGCGGGGAGCTCCTACGAGCAGTACTTC. Protein sequence: CSARAGGLAGSSYEQYF.

The chain combines TRBV7-9 with TRBJ1-2; weak D call: TRBD1 (5 bases). V dropped 5 bases and J dropped 4 bases, with 14 bases sitting between them. Germline V lookup: CDR1 SEHNR, CDR2 FQNEAQ (reference sequence). The CDR3 contains 14 residues. Here the CDR3 reads CASSVIGAGYGYTF. The CDR3 DNA reads TGTGCCAGCAGCGTTATAGGGGCGGGCTATGGCTACACCTTC.

Comment on this clonotype: The CDR3 does not end in the conserved phenylalanine or tryptophan, so this is likely a read error. The V and J genes are TRBV11-2 and TRBJ1-1, with TRBD1 as a possible D gene (5 bases). Trimming took 1 base from V and 7 from J, leaving 10 bases between them. Germline CDR1 and CDR2: SGHAT and FQNNGV. The CDR3 runs to 13 residues. The CDR3 DNA is TGTGCCAGCAGCTTAGGCAGGGTTGTTGAAGCTTTCTCT. This sequence encodes CASSLGRVVEAFS.

This chain joins TRBV29-1 and TRBJ2-3; no clear D. This CDR3 comprises 14 residues. Germline V gives CDR1 SQVTM, CDR2 ANQGSEA. V lost 5 bases and J lost 0, with 12 bases in between. This CDR3 reads CSVTSIPSTDTQYF. The CDR3 nucleotides are TGCAGCGTTACCTCCATTCCTAGCACAGATACGCAGTATTTT.

The sample holds a few counts of this clonotype. The chain carries TRBV29-1 and TRBJ1-2; 7 bases match TRBD1. This CDR3 is 12 amino acids long. Germline V gene lookup returns CDR1 SQVTM and CDR2 ANQGSEA. The V segment lost 4 bases and the J segment 3 bases; nucleotides outside the gene matches: 2. The CDR3 nucleotides are TGCAGCGTTGGAGGACAGGACTATGGCTACACCTTC. This encodes CSVGGQDYGYTF.

V usage is TRBV9 and J usage is TRBJ1-6; no clear D gene. The germline gives CDR1 SGDLS, CDR2 YYNGEE. The CDR3 spans 15 residues. V was trimmed by 5 bases and J by 0 bases, leaving 9 bases between them. CDR3 amino acids: CASRDLSSYNSPLHF. CDR3 sequence (DNA): TGTGCCAGCAGGGACCTGAGCTCCTATAATTCACCCCTCCACTTT. The entire variable domain, with the rest obtained from reference TRBV9 and TRBJ1-6, is as follows: DSGVTQTPKHLITATGQRVTLRCSPRSGDLSVYWYQQSLDQGLQFLIQYYNGEERAKGNILERFSAQQFPDLHSELNLSSLELGDSALYFCASRDLSSYNSPLHFGNGTRLTVT.

V gene TRBV20-1 combines with J gene TRBJ1-6; 8 bases are shared with TRBD1. Trimming removed 4 bases from V and 6 bases from J; junction bases left unmatched: 5. The germline CDR1 and CDR2 sequences are DFQATT and SNEGSKA (reference sequence). CDR3 length: 14 amino acids. The CDR3 DNA follows: TGCAGTGCTAAGGGACAGGCTCTTAATTCACCCCTCCACTTT. The encoded protein is CSAKGQALNSPLHF.

This clonotype was found a few times. CDR3 loop: CASSPSQGQPFINVLTF. The CDR3 DNA reads TGTGCCAGTAGTCCTTCTCAGGGACAGCCTTTCATCAACGTCCTGACTTTC. The rearrangement links TRBV19 to TRBJ2-6, with 7 bases aligning to TRBD1. This CDR3 is built from 17 residues. CDR1 is LNHDA and CDR2 is SQIVND in the germline V gene (reference sequence). Trimming took 5 bases from V and 9 from J; bases not matched to a gene: 16.

The chain couples TRBV7-6 to TRBJ2-5; no definite D call. The CDR3 sequence is 15 residues long. CDR1 SGHVS and CDR2 FNYEAQ come from the germline V gene. V lost 5 bases to trimming and J lost 2 bases, with 15 bases between them. Here the CDR3 reads CASSPQLTPQETQYF. The CDR3 coding sequence is TGTGCCAGCAGCCCTCAATTGACACCACAAGAGACCCAGTACTTC. The full variable domain, completed using reference TRBV7-6 and TRBJ2-5, is GAGVSQSPRYKVTKRGQDVALRCDPISGHVSLYWYRQALGQGPEFLTYFNYEAQQDKSGLPNDRFSAERPEGSISTLTIQRTEQRDSAMYRCASSPQLTPQETQYFGPGTRLLVL.

The chain employs TRBV12-3 or TRBV12-4 and TRBJ2-3; D is unresolved. CDR3 length equals 11 residues. Trimming took 2 bases from V and 6 from J, leaving 3 bases between them. The CDR3, as DNA: TGTGCCAGCAGTTTACTGGATACGCAGTATTTT. This gives the protein CASSLLDTQYF.

The V gene is TRBV20-1, the J gene TRBJ2-3; D might be TRBD2 (5 bases). Germline V gives CDR1 DFQATT, CDR2 SNEGSKA (reference sequence). The V end lost 0 bases, the J end lost 1 base, and 23 bases lay between the germline ends. CDR3 length: 19 residues. CDR3 region: CSARDPPVPRTRGTDTQYF. The CDR3 DNA sequence: TGCAGTGCTAGAGATCCCCCCGTCCCCCGGACGCGGGGCACAGATACGCAGTATTTT.

This clonotype was counted many times. The J gene is TRBJ1-2, the V gene TRBV27; the match to TRBD1 covers 9 bases. Trimming at V came to 9 bases and at J to 4 bases, leaving 12 bases not matched to a gene. From germline, CDR1 is MNHEY and CDR2 SMNVEV (reference sequence). The CDR3 covers 15 residues. The CDR3 region has the DNA TGTGCCAGTACGTCCCGGGACAGGGTTAGCTATGGCTACACCTTC. Its translation: CASTSRDRVSYGYTF.

The genes are TRBV7-2 and TRBJ2-5; 10 positions agree with TRBD2. The CDR3 contains 16 residues. Germline trimming cut 0 bases from V and 5 bases from J; bases unmatched to any gene: 6. Germline loops: CDR1 SGHTA, CDR2 FQGNSA. The CDR3 nucleotides are TGTGCCAGCAGCTTAGCACGGCTAGCGGGGGCGGAGACCCAGTACTTC. This translates into CASSLARLAGAETQYF. Full variable domain (remainder filled in from reference TRBV7-2 and TRBJ2-5): GAGVSQSPSNKVTEKGKDVELRCDPISGHTALYWYRQSLGQGLEFLIYFQGNSAPDKSGLPSDRFSAERTGGSVSTLTIQRTQQEDSAVYLCASSLARLAGAETQYFGPGTRLLVL.

The chain combines TRBV14 with TRBJ2-1; unclear D gene. The CDR3 spans 12 residues. Trimming stripped 2 bases from V and 6 bases from J, with 5 bases between. The V gene's germline CDR1 is SGHDN and CDR2 FVKESK. CDR3 amino acids: CASSQWGNEQFF. For the CDR3, the DNA is TGTGCCAGCAGCCAATGGGGCAATGAGCAGTTCTTC.

The genes are TRBV7-2 and TRBJ2-3; TRBD1 matches 10 bases. With V trimmed by 3 bases and J by 4 bases, 7 bases remained unmatched. CDR1 and CDR2 from the germline V gene are SGHTA and FQGNSA. The CDR3 has 16 residues. In DNA form, the CDR3 reads TGTGCCAGCAGCTTCCGACAGGGGGCTCAGTCAGATACGCAGTATTTT. This sequence encodes CASSFRQGAQSDTQYF.

The gene calls are TRBV5-1 and TRBJ2-7; 7 nucleotides align to TRBD2. This CDR3 has 18 residues. V gave up 0 bases and J gave up 3 bases; unmatched junction bases: 15. CDR1 is SGHRS, CDR2 YFSETQ, per germline. CDR3: CASSLGGGYPLLDYEQYF. The CDR3 coding sequence is TGCGCCAGCAGCTTGGGCGGGGGATATCCCCTCCTGGACTACGAGCAGTACTTC.

The chain combines TRBV15 with TRBJ2-5, with 8 bases matching TRBD1. There are 14 residues in the CDR3. Losses at the gene ends were 0 bases for V and 4 bases for J; bases not matched to a gene: 1. Germline CDR1 and CDR2: LNHNV and YYDKDF (reference sequence). The CDR3 DNA reads TGTGCCACCAGCAGAGAGACAGGGGCAGAGACCCAGTACTTC. Its protein product is CATSRETGAETQYF. Full variable domain (outside the CDR3, taken from reference TRBV15 and TRBJ2-5): DAMVIQNPRYQVTQFGKPVTLSCSQTLNHNVMYWYQQKSSQAPKLLFHYYDKDFNNEADTPDNFQSRRPNTSFCFLDIRSPGLGDTAMYLCATSRETGAETQYFGPGTRLLVL.

Of note for this clonotype: The junction does not match germline at one end; this may be a read error. The rearrangement joins TRBV7-9 to TRBJ1-1; 8 positions match TRBD1. The CDR3 extends over 15 amino acids. Germline CDR1 is SEHNR and CDR2 is FQNEAQ (reference sequence). The CDR3: CASSFPGGLNTETFF. The CDR3 DNA reads TGTGCCAGCAGCTTCCCAGGGGGCCTGAACACTGAAACTTTCTTT.

The table lists this clonotype with a count of one. The rearrangement uses TRBV7-9 and TRBJ2-7; D is undetermined. Germline CDR1 reads SEHNR; CDR2 reads FQNEAQ (reference sequence). The CDR3 has 15 residues. V lost 4 bases and J 0 bases, leaving 13 bases between the germline ends. CDR3 nucleotide sequence: TGTGCCAGCAGCTCCGCCGACACAAGCTCCTACGAGCAGTACTTC. Protein product: CASSSADTSSYEQYF.

The chain has TRBV7-6 and TRBJ2-3; 8 nucleotides match TRBD2. Trimming at V came to 1 base and at J to 1 base, leaving 7 bases not matched to a gene. Per germline, CDR1 SGHVS and CDR2 FNYEAQ. CDR3 length equals 17 residues. The CDR3 DNA reads TGTGCCAGCAGCTTAGTTAGCGGGACGCGGGGCACAGATACGCAGTATTTT. The encoded protein is CASSLVSGTRGTDTQYF.

This clonotype was seen repeatedly, ten times or more. The chain uses TRBV11-2 and TRBJ2-5, with 8 nucleotides matching TRBD2. The V gene's germline CDR1 is SGHAT and CDR2 FQNNGV. Germline trimming cut 1 base from V and 5 bases from J; bases unmatched to any gene: 6. The CDR3 is 15 amino acids. The CDR3: CASSLVIAGMETQYF. As DNA, the CDR3 is TGTGCCAGCAGCTTAGTAATAGCGGGGATGGAGACCCAGTACTTC.

The CDR3 bases are TGTGCCAGCAGCCCCTGGACCATAGATTCACCCCTCCACTTT. Protein: CASSPWTIDSPLHF. V usage is TRBV7-2 and J usage is TRBJ1-6; D uncertain. Germline V lookup: CDR1 SGHTA, CDR2 FQGNSA. CDR3 size: 14 residues. Between the trimmed V and J ends, which lost 5 bases and 8 bases, there was a span of 13 bases.

In its sample, this clonotype was seen once. The V gene is TRBV5-1, the J gene TRBJ2-7; D gene uncertain. The CDR3 is 14 amino acids. The V and J ends lost 3 bases and 2 bases respectively, with 12 bases between them. Germline V gives CDR1 SGHRS, CDR2 YFSETQ. The chain's CDR3 is CASSSAPGAYEQYF. The CDR3 DNA reads TGCGCCAGCAGCTCTGCCCCGGGCGCCTACGAGCAGTACTTC.